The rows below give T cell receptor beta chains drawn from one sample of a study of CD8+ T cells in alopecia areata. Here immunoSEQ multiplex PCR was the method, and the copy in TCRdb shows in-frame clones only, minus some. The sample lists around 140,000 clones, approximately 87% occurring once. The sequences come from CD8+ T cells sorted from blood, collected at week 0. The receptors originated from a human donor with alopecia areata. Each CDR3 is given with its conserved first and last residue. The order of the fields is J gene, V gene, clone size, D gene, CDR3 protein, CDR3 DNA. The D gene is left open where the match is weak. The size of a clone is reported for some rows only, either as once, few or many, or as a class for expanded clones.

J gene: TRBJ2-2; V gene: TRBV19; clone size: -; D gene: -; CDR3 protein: CAIRLQNTGELFF; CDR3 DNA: TGTGCAATCCGGCTTCAGAACACCGGGGAGCTGTTTTTT
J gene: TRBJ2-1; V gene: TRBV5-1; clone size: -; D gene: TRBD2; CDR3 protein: CASSWDLAGGYNEQFF; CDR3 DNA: TGCGCCAGCAGCTGGGATCTAGCGGGGGGATACAATGAGCAGTTCTTC
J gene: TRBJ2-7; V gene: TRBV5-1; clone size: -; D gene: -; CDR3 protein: CASSLATGSSYEQYF; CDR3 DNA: TGCGCCAGCAGCTTGGCGACGGGAAGCTCCTACGAGCAGTACTTC
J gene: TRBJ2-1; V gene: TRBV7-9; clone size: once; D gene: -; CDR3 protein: CASSLAEGRTYNEQFF; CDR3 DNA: TGTGCCAGCAGCTTAGCGGAGGGGCGGACCTACAATGAGCAGTTCTTC
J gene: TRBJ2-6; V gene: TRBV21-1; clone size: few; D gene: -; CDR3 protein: CASSPSDRGTGANVLTF; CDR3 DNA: TGTGCCAGCAGTCCCTCAGACAGGGGAACTGGGGCCAACGTCCTGACTTTC
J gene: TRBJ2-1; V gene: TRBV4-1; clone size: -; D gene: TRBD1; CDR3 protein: CASSPGTGRWDEQFF; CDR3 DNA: TGCGCCAGCAGCCCCGGGACAGGACGCTGGGATGAGCAGTTCTTC
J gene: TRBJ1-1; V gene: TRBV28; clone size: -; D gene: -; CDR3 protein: CASSPPDANTEAFF; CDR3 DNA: TGTGCCAGCAGCCCCCCAGATGCGAACACTGAAGCTTTCTTT
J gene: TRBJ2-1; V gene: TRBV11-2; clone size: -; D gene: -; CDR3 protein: CASSLVSGAPTYNEQFF; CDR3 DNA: TGTGCCAGCAGCTTAGTGTCAGGGGCACCCACCTACAATGAGCAGTTCTTC
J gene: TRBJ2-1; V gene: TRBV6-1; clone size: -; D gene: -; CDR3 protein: CASSDFSYNEQFF; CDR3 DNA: TGTGCCAGCAGTGACTTCTCCTACAATGAGCAGTTCTTC
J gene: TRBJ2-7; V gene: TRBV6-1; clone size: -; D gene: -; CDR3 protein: CASSEGNGAYEQYF; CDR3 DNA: TGTGCCAGCAGTGAAGGGAACGGTGCCTACGAGCAGTACTTC
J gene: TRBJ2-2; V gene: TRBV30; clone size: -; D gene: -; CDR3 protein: CAWTGEGRTGELFF; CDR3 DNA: TGTGCCTGGACAGGGGAAGGGAGAACCGGGGAGCTGTTTTTT
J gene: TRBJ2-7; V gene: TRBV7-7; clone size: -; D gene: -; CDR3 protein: CASSLGFSSYEQYF; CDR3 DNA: TGTGCCAGCAGCTTAGGATTCAGCTCCTACGAGCAGTACTTC
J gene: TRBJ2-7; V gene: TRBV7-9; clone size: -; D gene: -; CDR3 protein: CASSLEEGGSYEQYF; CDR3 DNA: TGTGCCAGCAGCTTAGAGGAGGGGGGTTCCTACGAGCAGTACTTC
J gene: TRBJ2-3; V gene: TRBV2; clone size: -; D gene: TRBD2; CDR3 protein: CASSEVPSGDGTDTQYF; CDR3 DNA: TGTGCCAGCAGTGAAGTGCCTAGCGGGGATGGCACAGATACGCAGTATTTT
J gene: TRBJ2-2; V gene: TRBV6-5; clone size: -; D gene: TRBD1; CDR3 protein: CASSYPPTGHGELFF; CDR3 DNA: TGTGCCAGCAGTTATCCGCCGACAGGGCACGGGGAGCTGTTTTTT
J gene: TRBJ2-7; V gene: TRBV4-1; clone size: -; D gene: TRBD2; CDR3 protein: CASSQASGGYEQYF; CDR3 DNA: TGCGCCAGCAGCCAAGCCAGCGGGGGATACGAGCAGTACTTC
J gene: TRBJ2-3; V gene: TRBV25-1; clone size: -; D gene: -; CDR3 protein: CASSLGTQYF; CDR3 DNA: TGTGCCAGCTCCCTAGGTACGCAGTATTTT
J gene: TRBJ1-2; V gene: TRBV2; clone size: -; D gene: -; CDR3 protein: CASSAGSPLDGYTF; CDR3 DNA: TGTGCCAGCAGTGCAGGGTCTCCCCTCGATGGCTACACCTTC
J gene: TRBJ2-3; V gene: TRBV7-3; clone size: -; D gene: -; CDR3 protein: CASSLFGGGYTDTQYF; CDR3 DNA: TGTGCCAGCAGCTTATTTGGAGGCGGGTACACAGATACGCAGTATTTT
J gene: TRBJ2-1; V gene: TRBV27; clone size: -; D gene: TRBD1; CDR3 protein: CASRGTGGWNEQFF; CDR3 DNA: TGTGCCAGCAGGGGGACAGGGGGATGGAATGAGCAGTTCTTC
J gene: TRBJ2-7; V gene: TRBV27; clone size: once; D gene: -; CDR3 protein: CASSPNPGAATYEQYF; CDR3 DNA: TGTGCCAGCAGTCCAAACCCAGGGGCCGCAACCTACGAGCAGTACTTC